The T cell receptor beta chain described here comes from a study of cytomegalovirus exposure and HLA in healthy donors. The study, taken as a whole, reports: Fewer N-insertions (relative to the 666-donor mean) were reportedly seen in an Asian-associated ancestry cluster in a later analysis.

PCR was performed using 60 Vbeta and 13 Jbeta primers. Clones were read by immunoSEQ multiplex PCR, and TCRdb kept only the in-frame ones, dropping some. The table has around 45,000 clones, approximately 67% seen once. About this clone: Its antigen is unknown.

Trimming removed 4 bases from V and 4 bases from J, with 14 bases in between. The CDR3 spans 14 residues. Germline CDR1 is SGHRS and CDR2 is YFSETQ. The sequenced sample consisted of PBMCs. The gene calls are TRBV5-1 and TRBJ1-2; possibly TRBD1 for D (6 bases). The sequence was collected from a young man in good health and CMV-seronegative. The CDR3: CASSPDRISYGYTF. DNA for the CDR3: TGCGCCAGCAGCCCCGACAGGATCTCCTATGGCTACACCTTC.